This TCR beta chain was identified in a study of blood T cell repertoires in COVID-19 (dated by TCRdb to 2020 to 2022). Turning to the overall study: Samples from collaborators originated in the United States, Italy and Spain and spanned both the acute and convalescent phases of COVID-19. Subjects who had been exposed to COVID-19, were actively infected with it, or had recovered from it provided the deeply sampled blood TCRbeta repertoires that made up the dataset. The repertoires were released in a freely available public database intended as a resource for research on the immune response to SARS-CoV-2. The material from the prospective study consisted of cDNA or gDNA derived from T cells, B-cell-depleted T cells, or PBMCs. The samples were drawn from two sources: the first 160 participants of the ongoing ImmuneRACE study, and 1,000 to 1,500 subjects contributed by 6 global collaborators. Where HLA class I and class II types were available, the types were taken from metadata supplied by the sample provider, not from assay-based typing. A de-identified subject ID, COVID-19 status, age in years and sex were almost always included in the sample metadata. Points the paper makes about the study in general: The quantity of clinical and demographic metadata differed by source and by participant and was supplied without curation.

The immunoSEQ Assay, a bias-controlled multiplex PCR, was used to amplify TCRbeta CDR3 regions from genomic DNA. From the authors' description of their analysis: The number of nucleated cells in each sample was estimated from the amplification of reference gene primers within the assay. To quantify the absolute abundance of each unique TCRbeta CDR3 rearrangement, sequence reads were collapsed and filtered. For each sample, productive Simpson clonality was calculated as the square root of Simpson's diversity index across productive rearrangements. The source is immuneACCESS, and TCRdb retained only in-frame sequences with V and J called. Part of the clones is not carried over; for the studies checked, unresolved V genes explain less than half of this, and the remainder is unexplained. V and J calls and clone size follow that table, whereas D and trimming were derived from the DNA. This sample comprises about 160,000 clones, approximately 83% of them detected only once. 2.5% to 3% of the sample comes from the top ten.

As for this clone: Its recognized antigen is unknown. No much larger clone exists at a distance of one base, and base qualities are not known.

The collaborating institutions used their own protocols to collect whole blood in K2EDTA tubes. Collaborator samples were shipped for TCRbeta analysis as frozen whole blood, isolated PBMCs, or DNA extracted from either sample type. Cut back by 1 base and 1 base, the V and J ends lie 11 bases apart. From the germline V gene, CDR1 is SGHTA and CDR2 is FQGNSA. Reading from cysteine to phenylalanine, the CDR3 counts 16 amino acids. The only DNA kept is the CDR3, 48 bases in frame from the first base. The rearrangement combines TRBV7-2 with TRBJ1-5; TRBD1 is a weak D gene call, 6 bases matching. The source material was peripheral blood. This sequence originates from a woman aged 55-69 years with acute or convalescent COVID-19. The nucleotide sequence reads TGTGCCAGCAGCTTAGGCCCAGGGGTAAGCAATCAGCCCCAGCATTTT. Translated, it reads CASSLGPGVSNQPQHF.